This T cell receptor beta chain was sequenced during a study of CD8 T cells in ankylosing spondylitis. Points from the study as a whole: Disease-linked clones reportedly showed significant enrichment in matched ankylosing spondylitis synovial fluid.

This clonotype has just a few counts. Its antigen remains unidentified. Trimming took 4 bases from V and 5 from J; bases not matched to a gene: 15. The CDR3 runs to 17 residues. CDR1 and CDR2 from the germline V gene are SGHDN and FVKESK. Using its own MiXCR run on the 5' RACE reads, TCRdb lists one record per CDR3 protein. Counted here are 250,000 to 350,000 distinct CDR3 sequences, less than 25% occurring once; the ten biggest clones make up 3.5%. The clonotype originates from a female donor with ankylosing spondylitis or in good health (not recorded which). Sequenced sample: blood, either unsorted or a sorted T cell fraction (not recorded which). This chain joins TRBV14 and TRBJ1-2; 8 nucleotides line up with TRBD1. The CDR3 is CASSPYGLNRTGYGYTF. CDR3 DNA: TGTGCCAGCAGCCCCTATGGGCTGAATAGGACAGGGTATGGCTACACCTTC.